Each of the 11 T cell receptor beta chains below was sequenced from the same sample in a study of human T cells and chemical hapten exposure. Via MiXCR, TCRdb re-called the RACE reads, giving one row per CDR3 protein. The sample holds 180,000 or so distinct CDR3 sequences; 30% are singletons and the top ten take 2.5% to 3.5%. Time point: pre-sensitization, week 0. Treatment here: therapeutic diphenylcyclopropenone sensitization with weekly scalp DPC. The specimen was whole blood, collected in connection with sensitization to the hapten diphenylcyclopropenone (DPC). These receptors were obtained from a woman aged 30 to 39 with alopecia areata. Some clones in this sample may be carry-over from other donors' samples.

This clonotype was seen a single time. The chain joins TRBV28 to TRBJ2-1; TRBD2 agrees at 7 bases. This CDR3 region has 15 residues. CDR1 is MDHEN and CDR2 is SYDVKM in the germline V gene. J gave up 4 bases and V 7 bases, and 10 bases lay outside the gene matches. The CDR3 DNA reads as TGTGCCAGCACCGAGGCTAGCGGAACTTACAATGAGCAGTTCTTC. It encodes CASTEASGTYNEQFF.

This clonotype was observed a handful of times. V is TRBV6-2 or TRBV6-3 and J is TRBJ2-3; 7 bases map to TRBD2. The CDR3 is 19 amino acids. Trimming took 0 bases from V and 2 from J; bases not matched to a gene: 14. Germline V gives CDR1 MNHEY, CDR2 SVGEGT. The chain's CDR3 is CASSYSSGTNSPFTDTQYF. The CDR3 coding sequence is TGTGCCAGCAGTTACTCATCCGGGACTAACTCCCCTTTCACAGATACGCAGTATTTT.

J is TRBJ1-5 and V is TRBV28, with 8 bases aligning to TRBD1. This CDR3 has 15 residues. Germline-derived CDR1 and CDR2 are MDHEN and SYDVKM. Trimming at V came to 6 bases and at J to 5 bases, leaving 9 bases not matched to a gene. CDR3 sequence: CASSDGQGAHQPQHF. DNA for the CDR3: TGTGCCAGCAGCGACGGACAGGGCGCACATCAGCCCCAGCATTTT.

The chain links TRBV28 to TRBJ2-3; a possible D gene is TRBD2 (7 bases). V was shortened by 7 bases and J by 4 bases, with 21 bases between the two germline ends. CDR1 is MDHEN and CDR2 is SYDVKM in the germline V gene. The CDR3 runs 16 residues. The CDR3 sequence is CASTGHRGARADTQYF. The DNA of the CDR3 is TGTGCCAGCACGGGACACCGGGGGGCTAGGGCAGATACGCAGTATTTT.

This clonotype came up a few times. This chain links TRBV9 with TRBJ2-2; TRBD1 agrees at 9 bases. Germline values: CDR1 SGDLS, CDR2 YYNGEE. Trimming removed 2 bases from V and 6 bases from J; junction bases left unmatched: 5. This CDR3 has 15 residues. CDR3 sequence (DNA): TGTGCCAGCAGCGTCGGACAGGGGAGGGCCGGGGAGCTGTTTTTT. Translating gives CASSVGQGRAGELFF.

This clonotype has just a few counts. The chain couples TRBV29-1 to TRBJ2-7, with 7 nucleotides matching TRBD2. The V gene end was trimmed by 6 bases and the J gene end by 5 bases; junction bases not matched to a gene: 13. Germline CDR1 reads SQVTM; CDR2 reads ANQGSEA. CDR3 length: 14 residues. The CDR3 region has the DNA TGCAGCGTCGACTACACTAGCGCGGGGGACGAGCAGTACTTC. Translated: CSVDYTSAGDEQYF.

The V call is TRBV6-5, the J call TRBJ1-6, with 8 bases lining up with TRBD1. Germline V lookup: CDR1 MNHEY, CDR2 SVGAGI. This CDR3 is 15 amino acids long. Trimming cost V 2 bases and J 10 bases; bases outside gene matches: 7. The CDR3: CASSYEAGGRSPLHF. The DNA for the CDR3 is TGTGCCAGCAGTTACGAGGCAGGGGGCAGGTCACCCCTCCACTTT.

This clonotype came up a few times. This chain joins TRBV20-1 and TRBJ2-3; 8 nucleotides match TRBD1. Germline CDR1 DFQATT, CDR2 SNEGSKA (reference sequence). The CDR3 length is 16 residues. J lost 0 bases, V lost 0 bases, and 5 bases had no gene match. The CDR3 region has the DNA TGCAGTGCTAGAGATCCGAGACAGGGGAGCACAGATACGCAGTATTTT. This encodes CSARDPRQGSTDTQYF.

The CDR3 sequence is CSARDDEAGANVLTF. Here the CDR3 DNA reads TGCAGTGCTAGAGATGATGAGGCTGGGGCCAACGTCCTGACTTTC. The V call is TRBV20-1, the J call TRBJ2-6, with D unresolved. Germline loops: CDR1 DFQATT, CDR2 SNEGSKA (reference sequence). The CDR3 is 15 amino acids. The V gene lost 0 bases and the J gene lost 2 bases, with 8 bases spanning the gap.

This clonotype was seen many times. CDR3 sequence reads: CSVEGGNLYEQYF. The CDR3 nucleotides read TGCAGCGTTGAAGGCGGGAACCTCTACGAGCAGTACTTC. The gene calls are TRBV29-1 and TRBJ2-7, with D maybe TRBD2 (6 bases). There are 13 residues in the CDR3. Germline CDR1 is SQVTM and CDR2 is ANQGSEA. Trimming cost V 1 base and J 3 bases, with 10 bases left between them.

CDR3 nucleotide sequence: TGTGCCAGCAGCCCGACCCCTACCACAGATACGCAGTATTTT. It encodes CASSPTPTTDTQYF. This rearrangement joins TRBV7-2 to TRBJ2-3; D gene ambiguous. Germline values: CDR1 SGHTA, CDR2 FQGNSA. Trimming removed 5 bases at V and 2 bases at J, with 11 bases between. This CDR3 has 14 amino acids.